Presented here are 6 T cell receptor beta chains from one specimen sequenced in a study of response to subunit inactivated influenza vaccine. One entry per CDR3 protein results from TCRdb running MiXCR on the RT-PCR reads. Here the sample spans roughly 710,000 distinct CDR3 sequences, about 15% being singletons. Sequencing was performed on PBMCs from blood, taken around 15 days before vaccination. The origin of the receptors is a man in his fifties or sixties who received an inactivated influenza vaccine.

The chain links TRBV7-9 to TRBJ2-5, with TRBD1 matching 9 bases. The CDR3 loop spans 17 amino acids. V was pared by 1 base and J by 4 bases, with 10 bases of the junction left unmatched. CDR1 SEHNR and CDR2 FQNEAQ come from the germline V gene (reference sequence). CDR3 region: CASSLVPSDRGRETQYF. CDR3 coding DNA: TGTGCCAGCAGCTTAGTTCCTTCGGACAGGGGTAGAGAGACCCAGTACTTC.

In this sample, this clonotype turned up a few times. The gene calls are TRBV27 and TRBJ2-5; D might be TRBD1 (6 bases). The CDR3 loop spans 15 amino acids. Germline values: CDR1 MNHEY, CDR2 SMNVEV (reference sequence). Trimming pared 2 bases from V and 3 bases from J, leaving 13 bases between. In DNA, the CDR3 is TGTGCCAGCAGTTTAATTCCAGGGGCCGAAGAGACCCAGTACTTC. It specifies CASSLIPGAEETQYF.

The rearrangement links TRBV4-1 to TRBJ2-7; a possible D gene is TRBD1 (6 bases). This CDR3 contains 15 residues. Germline V gene sequence: CDR1 MGHRA, CDR2 YSYEKL. V was pared by 1 base and J by 2 bases, with 12 bases between. CDR3: CASSQGLQGTYEQYF. In DNA form, the CDR3 reads TGCGCCAGCAGCCAAGGTTTGCAGGGGACCTACGAGCAGTACTTC.

This clonotype was seen once. The chain joins TRBV19 to TRBJ2-7; D is possibly TRBD1 (7 bases). V was trimmed by 3 bases and J by 2 bases, leaving 14 bases between them. Per germline, CDR1 LNHDA and CDR2 SQIVND (reference sequence). The CDR3 sequence is 15 residues long. Here the CDR3 reads CASSIGGGPTYEQYF. The CDR3 DNA is TGTGCCAGTAGTATTGGAGGGGGCCCCACCTACGAGCAGTACTTC.

This chain uses TRBV5-1 with TRBJ2-2, with 7 bases matching TRBD1. Per the germline V gene, CDR1 is SGHRS and CDR2 is YFSETQ. V was pared by 6 bases and J by 0 bases, with 5 bases of the junction left unmatched. The CDR3 has 15 amino acids. The CDR3 here is CASKGQSSNTGELFF. The CDR3 DNA reads TGCGCCAGCAAGGGACAGTCCTCGAACACCGGGGAGCTGTTTTTT.

The rearrangement links TRBV7-9 to TRBJ2-7; 7 bases fit TRBD1. Germline V gene sequence: CDR1 SEHNR, CDR2 FQNEAQ (reference sequence). With 0 bases clipped from V and 1 base from J, the junction kept 3 bases outside the gene matches. The CDR3 contains 15 residues. For the CDR3, the DNA is TGTGCCAGCAGCTTAGCAGGGGGCCCTTCCTACGAGCAGTACTTC. It is translated as CASSLAGGPSYEQYF.